The source of this T cell receptor beta chain is a study of patients and donors after allogeneic stem cell transplantation. Trimming removed 1 base from V and 7 bases from J, with 13 bases in between. Germline lookup yields CDR1 SGHTA and CDR2 FQGNSA. CDR3 length equals 14 residues. MiXCR, run by TCRdb on the RT-PCR reads, gives a single entry per CDR3 protein. The sample shows around 240,000 distinct CDR3 sequences, 13% to 15% of them seen only once. The sequence was collected from a human donor who was either an allogeneic HSCT recipient or a stem cell or donor lymphocyte infusion donor (not recorded which). It is not recorded whose cells these are; they may come from a transplant donor. The sequencing input was blood, either unsorted or a sorted T cell fraction (not recorded which). V gene TRBV7-2 combines with J gene TRBJ1-1; D remains ambiguous. This CDR3 is CASSLGTLWDEAFF. As DNA, the CDR3 is TGTGCCAGCAGCTTAGGGACCCTGTGGGATGAAGCTTTCTTT.